This T cell receptor beta chain was recorded in a study of T cell repertoires in cytomegalovirus infection. Study overall: Both recently identified HLA-C-restricted and well-studied HLA-B-restricted CMV epitopes were used in the study. Matching HLA type and CMV infection were both indicated by public TCR beta signatures. Overall study findings and caveats: CMV carriers having the relevant HLA were flagged by cumulative public TCR beta family frequency.

The CDR3 spans 17 residues. Germline V gene sequence: CDR1 SQVTM, CDR2 ANQGSEA. Germline trimming cut 2 bases from V and 1 base from J; bases unmatched to any gene: 11. This clonotype was recorded a few times. Its antigen remains unidentified. TCRdb called the reads again in MiXCR, with one record for every CDR3 protein. The data contain 550,000 to 700,000 distinct CDR3 sequences, around two fifths of them singletons. Sequencing was performed on cultured PBMCs, taken from culture after CMV antigen stimulation. The rearrangement links TRBV29-1 to TRBJ2-5; 9 nucleotides agree with TRBD2. This clonotype was obtained from a human donor in good health (CMV status not recorded). Some clones in this sample may be carry-over from other donors' samples. The DNA for the CDR3 is TGCAGCGTTGAAAGGCGGACTAGCGTAAGGTTCCAAGAGACCCAGTACTTC. Its translation is CSVERRTSVRFQETQYF.